The TCR beta chain described here comes from a study of blood T cell repertoires in COVID-19. On the study more broadly: Sources were T cells, B-cell-depleted T cells, or PBMCs; the material itself was cDNA or gDNA.

As processed by the authors: Reference gene primer amplification yielded estimated nucleated cell counts. Profiled with immunoSEQ multiplex PCR; TCRdb holds only in-frame clones, not every one. V and J calls and clone size are given by that table; D and trimming were obtained from the DNA. The sample has under 200,000 clones, approximately 84% seen once. Germline assignment: CDR1 MNHEY and CDR2 SVGAGI. Unmatched junction bases numbered 5, after V lost 5 bases and J lost 1 base. This CDR3 has 15 amino acids. This TCR came from a woman aged 80 or older with acute or convalescent COVID-19. The chain uses TRBV6-5 and TRBJ1-5; 7 bases align to TRBD1. The specimen sequenced was peripheral blood. The CDR3 bases are TGTGCCAGCAGTCCCGGGACAGTGAGCAATCAGCCCCAGCATTTT. Translation gives CASSPGTVSNQPQHF.